This T cell receptor (beta chain) was observed in a study of blood T cell repertoires in COVID-19. About the research overall: T cells, B-cell-depleted T cells, or PBMCs provided the cDNA or gDNA that served as material.

The study drew participants aged roughly 18 to 95 years from 20 to 30 US areas. No more than 2 weeks before study entry, exposed participants had met a case of COVID-19. Sequencing was performed with immunoSEQ multiplex PCR; in TCRdb, only in-frame clones are kept and a portion is missing. The data show some 300,000 clones, just under 90% seen once. Sequencing used PBMCs or T cells enriched from blood (not recorded which). The source of this sequence is a woman in her fifties or sixties who had been exposed to COVID-19.

CDR3 nucleotide sequence: TGTGCCAGTAGTATAGGACTAGCGGACGAAGATACGCAGTATTTT. Translating it yields CASSIGLADEDTQYF. The chain couples TRBV19 to TRBJ2-3, with 9 bases lining up with TRBD2. Trimming removed 1 base from V and 5 bases from J; junction bases left unmatched: 4. The germline V gene encodes CDR1 LNHDA and CDR2 SQIVND (reference sequence). The CDR3 runs 15 residues.